This T cell receptor beta chain was captured by sequencing in a study of CD8 T cells in Susac syndrome. The RNA, about 0.5 to 1 ug, was put through reverse transcription using random hexamers. MiXCR was run by TCRdb on the immunoSEQ multiplex PCR reads, yielding one entry per CDR3 protein. The table includes about 400,000 distinct CDR3 sequences, 75% to 90% detected once. TCR beta was sequenced from blood CD8+ and CD4+ T cells. Relapsing-remitting disease, either stable or active, was present in the treatment-naive patients who were the multiple sclerosis controls. The CDR3 contains 16 residues. Trimming cost V 5 bases and J 0 bases; bases outside gene matches: 7. Germline assignment: CDR1 SGHVS and CDR2 FNYEAQ.

The sample was CD8+ T cells from PBMCs. This TCR was sampled from a human donor with multiple sclerosis. The chain uses TRBV7-6 and TRBJ2-7; TRBD1 matches at 10 bases. This CDR3 reads CASSAAGTGASYEQYF. The CDR3 DNA is TGTGCCAGCAGCGCCGCCGGGACAGGGGCCTCCTACGAGCAGTACTTC.